The sequence of this T cell receptor (beta chain) was determined in a study of blood T cell repertoires in COVID-19. Study in general: Some COVID-19 samples were acute and others convalescent; all came from the United States, Italy and Spain. PBMCs, B-cell-depleted T cells, or T cells were the source of the cDNA or gDNA that made up the material.

This CDR3 contains 15 residues. Germline CDR1 and CDR2: SEHNR and FQNEAQ (reference sequence). V gave up 0 bases and J gave up 9 bases; unmatched junction bases: 4. The protocol was immunoSEQ multiplex PCR, while the TCRdb copy is restricted to in-frame clones and leaves out a portion. The repertoire holds approximately 390,000 clones, around 87% seen once, with 6.5% in the top ten. The sample comprised peripheral blood. The chain couples TRBV7-9 to TRBJ1-6; 8 bases align to TRBD1. The origin of this receptor is a man aged 18 to 35 with active or convalescent COVID-19. In DNA form, the CDR3 reads TGTGCCAGCAGCTTAGCTCAGGGGGCGGTTTCACCCCTCCACTTT. Its translation is CASSLAQGAVSPLHF.